This entry describes one T cell receptor (beta chain). As yet, its antigen is unknown. This entry comes from a study of T cells in Graves' hyperthyroidism and ophthalmopathy. RNA transcripts yielded amplified TCR beta CDR3 regions. The TCR CDR3 was amplified in a first-round RT-PCR using the HTBI primer set. One entry per CDR3 protein results from TCRdb running MiXCR on the multiplex PCR reads. The repertoire holds more than 550,000 distinct CDR3 sequences, about 45% seen once, with roughly 7.2% in the top ten. Study results and limitations: Ophthalmopathy was predicted by the model a median of about 6.7 months ahead of onset. In simple terms, a model built on 13 V-J features told ophthalmopathy apart from stable hyperthyroidism. Researchers found most expanded thyroid clonotypes above 0.001 in blood as well.

The CDR3 length is 16 residues. V was pared by 6 bases and J by 0 bases, with 12 bases between. Patients showing uncontrolled infection, other autoimmune disease, pregnancy or lactation were ineligible. This sequence originates from an adult man with Graves' disease, either hyperthyroidism or ophthalmopathy (not recorded which). The chain uses TRBV12-3 or TRBV12-4 and TRBJ1-6, with unresolved D. Sequencing was done on a sample of peripheral blood or thyroid tissue (not recorded which). CDR3 nucleotides: TGTGCCAGCAGGGAAACGAAGAGCTCCTATAATTCACCCCTCCACTTT. This encodes CASRETKSSYNSPLHF.